This T cell receptor beta chain was identified during a study of T cell responses to AZD1222 COVID-19 vaccine. Study observations and caveats: The peak T cell response came first, and repertoires were sampled only after it.

Assay: immunoSEQ multiplex PCR; the TCRdb copy retains only in-frame clones and omits some. The sample has 130,000 to 150,000 clones, about 92% seen once. This CDR3 is 14 amino acids long. Germline CDR1 and CDR2: WNHNN and SYGVQD (reference sequence). V gave up 0 bases and J gave up 0 bases, with 5 bases separating them. Note on this clone: Antigen specificity is unknown.

The chain links TRBV10-1 to TRBJ1-1; D call uncertain. This TCR was recovered from an adult who had recovered from COVID-19. The input for sequencing was peripheral blood, taken after recovery from COVID-19. CDR3 coding DNA: TGCGCCAGCAGTGAGTCTGGCGTGAACACTGAAGCTTTCTTT. This sequence encodes CASSESGVNTEAFF.